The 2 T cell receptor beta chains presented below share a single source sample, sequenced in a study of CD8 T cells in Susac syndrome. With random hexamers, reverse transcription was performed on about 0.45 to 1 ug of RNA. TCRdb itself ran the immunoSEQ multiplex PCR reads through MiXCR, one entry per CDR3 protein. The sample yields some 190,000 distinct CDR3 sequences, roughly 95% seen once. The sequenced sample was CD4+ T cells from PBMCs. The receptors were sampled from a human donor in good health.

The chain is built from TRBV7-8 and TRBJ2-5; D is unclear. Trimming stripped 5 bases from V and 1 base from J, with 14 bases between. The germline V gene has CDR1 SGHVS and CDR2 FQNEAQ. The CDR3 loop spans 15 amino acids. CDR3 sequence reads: CASSPGWGPQETQYF. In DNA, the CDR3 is TGTGCCAGCAGCCCCGGGTGGGGTCCCCAAGAGACCCAGTACTTC.

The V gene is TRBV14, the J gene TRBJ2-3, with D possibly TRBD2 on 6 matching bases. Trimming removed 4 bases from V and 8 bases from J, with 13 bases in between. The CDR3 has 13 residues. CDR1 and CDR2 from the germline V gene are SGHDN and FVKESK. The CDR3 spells CASSLGLRGTQYF. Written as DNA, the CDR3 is TGTGCCAGCAGCCTGGGACTCCGCGGTACGCAGTATTTT.